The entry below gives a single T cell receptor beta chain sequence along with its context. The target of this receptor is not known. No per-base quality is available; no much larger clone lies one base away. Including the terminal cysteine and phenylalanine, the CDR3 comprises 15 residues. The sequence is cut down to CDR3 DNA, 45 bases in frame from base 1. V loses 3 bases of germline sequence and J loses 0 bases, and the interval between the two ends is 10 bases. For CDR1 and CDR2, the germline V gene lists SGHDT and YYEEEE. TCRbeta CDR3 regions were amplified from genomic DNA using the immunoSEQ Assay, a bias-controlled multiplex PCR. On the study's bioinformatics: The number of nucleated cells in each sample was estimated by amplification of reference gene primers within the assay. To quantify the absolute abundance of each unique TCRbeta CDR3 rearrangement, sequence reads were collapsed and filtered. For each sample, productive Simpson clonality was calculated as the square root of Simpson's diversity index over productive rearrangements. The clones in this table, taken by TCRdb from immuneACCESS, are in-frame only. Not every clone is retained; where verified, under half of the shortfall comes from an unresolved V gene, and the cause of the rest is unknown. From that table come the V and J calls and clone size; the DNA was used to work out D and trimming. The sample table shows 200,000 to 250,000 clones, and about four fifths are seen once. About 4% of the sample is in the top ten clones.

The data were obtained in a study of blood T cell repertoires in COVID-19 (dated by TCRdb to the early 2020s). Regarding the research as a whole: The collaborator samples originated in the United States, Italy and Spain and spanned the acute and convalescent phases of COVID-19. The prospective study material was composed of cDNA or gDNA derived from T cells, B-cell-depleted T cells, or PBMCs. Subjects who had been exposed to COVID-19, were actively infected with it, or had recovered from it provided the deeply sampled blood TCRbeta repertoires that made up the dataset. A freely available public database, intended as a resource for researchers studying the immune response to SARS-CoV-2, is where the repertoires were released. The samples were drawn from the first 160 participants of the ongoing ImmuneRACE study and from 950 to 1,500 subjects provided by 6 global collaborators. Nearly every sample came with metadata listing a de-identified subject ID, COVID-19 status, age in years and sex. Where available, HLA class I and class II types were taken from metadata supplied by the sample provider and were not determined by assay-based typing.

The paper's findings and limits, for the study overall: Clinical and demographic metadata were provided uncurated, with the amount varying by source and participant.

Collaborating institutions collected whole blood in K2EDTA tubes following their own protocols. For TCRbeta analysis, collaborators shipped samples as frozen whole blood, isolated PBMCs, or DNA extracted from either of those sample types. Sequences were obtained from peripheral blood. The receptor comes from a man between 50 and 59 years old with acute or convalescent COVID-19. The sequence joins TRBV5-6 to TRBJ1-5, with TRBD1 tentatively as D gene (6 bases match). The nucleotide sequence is TGTGCCAGCAGCTGGGGGCTCCTTAGCAATCAGCCCCAGCATTTT. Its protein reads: CASSWGLLSNQPQHF.